The subject of this entry is one TCR beta chain. Its specificity is unknown. This sample is part of a study of beta chain features in type 1 diabetes. Expressed TCRB transcripts were sequenced because the isolated RNA had all been reverse transcribed beforehand. Libraries were prepared by immunoSEQ multiplex PCR; TCRdb keeps only in-frame clonotypes and omits some of them. Altogether 250,000 to 300,000 clones are present, around 22% being singletons, with the ten largest covering roughly 0.011%. CDR1 SNHLY and CDR2 FYNNEI come from the germline V gene. V shed 6 bases and J 4 bases; nucleotides not matched to a gene: 3. This CDR3 is built from 12 residues. General study findings and limits: cDNA sequencing could over-represent cells with high TCR expression. Within each of all four CD4+ subsets, Type 1 diabetes patients had TCRB CDR3s that were moderately but significantly shorter. Individuals with type 1 diabetes displayed fewer insertions and more deletions at VDJ junctions.

This rearrangement joins TRBV2 to TRBJ2-7; 7 bases map to TRBD1. The source is a woman under 40 with type 1 diabetes. Sequenced material: naive CD4+ T cells from blood. The CDR3 protein is CASRGGEYEQYF. The CDR3 region has the DNA TGTGCCAGCAGAGGGGGCGAATACGAGCAGTACTTC.